Given below is one T cell receptor beta chain in context. Its antigen is currently unknown. Other autoimmune diseases, uncontrolled infections, pregnancy or lactation ruled patients out of participation. This specimen comes from a study of Graves' ophthalmopathy and Graves' hyperthyroidism. Study-level points and caveats: Sensitivity of 55% to 71% and specificity of less than 75% were achieved by the model that predicted ophthalmopathy progression. The majority of expanded thyroid clonotypes above 0.001 frequency also occurred in blood.

TCR beta CDR3 amplification used RNA transcripts. A first-round RT-PCR used HTBI primers, followed by a second-round multiplex PCR. Via MiXCR, TCRdb re-called the multiplex PCR reads, giving one row per CDR3 protein. The table lists approximately 640,000 distinct CDR3 sequences, about 41% of them singletons. V trimming: 3 bases; J trimming: 6 bases; junction bases outside the gene matches: 6. The CDR3 spans 15 residues. CDR1 and CDR2 from the germline V gene are LNHDA and SQIVND (reference sequence). This TCR came from an adult man with Graves' ophthalmopathy. Sequenced material: peripheral blood. J is TRBJ1-1 and V is TRBV19; 11 nucleotides agree with TRBD1. CDR3 in amino acids: CASSMRGQGVSEAFF. Here the CDR3 DNA reads TGTGCCAGTAGTATGAGGGGACAGGGGGTATCTGAAGCTTTCTTT.